Listed below are T cell receptor beta chains from one sample, sequenced in a study of blood T cell repertoires in COVID-19. Produced via immunoSEQ multiplex PCR; TCRdb's table is partial and in-frame only. The sample holds a few hundred thousand clones, 70% to 90% seen once. The sequenced material came from peripheral blood. The receptors stem from a woman aged 50 to 60 with COVID-19, enrolled during active disease. Each CDR3 is given with its conserved first and last residue. Each record gives: J gene, D gene, clone size, V gene, CDR3 protein, CDR3 DNA. D genes are given only for firm matches. Expanded clones get a size class; other rows say once, few or many, or leave the size out.

j_call: TRBJ2-1
d_call: .
clone_size: .
v_call: TRBV18
cdr3_aa: CASSPGLYNEQFF
cdr3_nt: TGTGCCAGCTCTCCGGGACTTTACAATGAGCAGTTCTTC

j_call: TRBJ2-7
d_call: .
clone_size: .
v_call: TRBV2
cdr3_aa: CASSINEQYF
cdr3_nt: TGTGCCAGCAGCATCAACGAGCAGTACTTC

j_call: TRBJ2-7
d_call: TRBD1
clone_size: .
v_call: TRBV6-1
cdr3_aa: CASSQVGQGRTYEQYF
cdr3_nt: TGTGCCAGCAGTCAAGTAGGACAGGGAAGAACCTACGAGCAGTACTTC

j_call: TRBJ2-1
d_call: .
clone_size: .
v_call: TRBV14
cdr3_aa: CASSQEERYNEQFF
cdr3_nt: TGTGCCAGCAGCCAAGAAGAGCGGTACAATGAGCAGTTCTTC

j_call: TRBJ1-6
d_call: TRBD1
clone_size: few
v_call: TRBV10-3
cdr3_aa: CAIGRTGGASPLHF
cdr3_nt: TGTGCCATCGGGAGGACAGGGGGCGCTTCACCCCTCCACTTT

j_call: TRBJ1-2
d_call: .
clone_size: .
v_call: TRBV5-6
cdr3_aa: CASTVRGGIGGYTF
cdr3_nt: TGTGCCAGCACCGTAAGGGGAGGGATCGGAGGCTACACCTTC

j_call: TRBJ2-6
d_call: .
clone_size: .
v_call: TRBV24-1
cdr3_aa: CATSPPDSANSGANVLTF
cdr3_nt: TGTGCCACCTCCCCTCCCGACAGTGCCAACTCTGGGGCCAACGTCCTGACTTTC

j_call: TRBJ1-1
d_call: .
clone_size: .
v_call: TRBV10-3
cdr3_aa: CAISESWRTEAFF
cdr3_nt: TGTGCCATCAGTGAGTCTTGGAGGACTGAAGCTTTCTTT

j_call: TRBJ1-2
d_call: TRBD1
clone_size: .
v_call: TRBV2
cdr3_aa: CASSASDRAYGYTF
cdr3_nt: TGTGCCAGCAGCGCCTCTGACAGGGCCTATGGCTACACCTTC

j_call: TRBJ1-1
d_call: .
clone_size: .
v_call: TRBV6-5
cdr3_aa: CASSRQEENTEAFF
cdr3_nt: TGTGCCAGCTCCAGACAGGAGGAAAACACTGAAGCTTTCTTT

j_call: TRBJ1-5
d_call: TRBD1
clone_size: .
v_call: TRBV5-6
cdr3_aa: CASSLGRDRKNQPQHF
cdr3_nt: TGTGCCAGCAGCTTAGGTCGGGACAGGAAAAATCAGCCCCAGCATTTT

j_call: TRBJ1-2
d_call: .
clone_size: once
v_call: TRBV5-1
cdr3_aa: CASSVDSNPYGYTF
cdr3_nt: TGCGCCAGCAGCGTAGACTCAAACCCCTATGGCTACACCTTC

j_call: TRBJ1-2
d_call: .
clone_size: .
v_call: TRBV12-5
cdr3_aa: CASGSSGAYGYTF
cdr3_nt: TGTGCTAGTGGCAGTTCAGGGGCCTATGGCTACACCTTC

j_call: TRBJ1-1
d_call: TRBD1
clone_size: .
v_call: TRBV5-1
cdr3_aa: CASSGRTGDTEAFF
cdr3_nt: TGCGCCAGCAGCGGAAGGACAGGGGACACTGAAGCTTTCTTT

j_call: TRBJ1-6
d_call: .
clone_size: .
v_call: TRBV25-1
cdr3_aa: CASSEPQGYGSPLHF
cdr3_nt: TGTGCCAGCAGTGAACCCCAGGGATACGGTTCACCCCTCCACTTT

j_call: TRBJ2-1
d_call: .
clone_size: .
v_call: TRBV6-5
cdr3_aa: CASSRVAEQFF
cdr3_nt: TGTGCCAGCAGCAGGGTGGCTGAGCAGTTCTTC

j_call: TRBJ1-6
d_call: TRBD1
clone_size: .
v_call: TRBV29-1
cdr3_aa: CSVLLTGGSPLHF
cdr3_nt: TGCAGCGTACTTCTGACAGGGGGTTCACCCCTCCACTTT

j_call: TRBJ2-7
d_call: TRBD2
clone_size: .
v_call: TRBV6-5
cdr3_aa: CASSYSLLAGIYEQYF
cdr3_nt: TGTGCCAGCAGTTACTCGTTACTAGCGGGAATCTACGAGCAGTACTTC

j_call: TRBJ1-5
d_call: .
clone_size: .
v_call: TRBV6-4
cdr3_aa: CASSDQGGNQPQHF
cdr3_nt: TGTGCCAGCAGTGACCAGGGTGGGAATCAGCCCCAGCATTTT

j_call: TRBJ1-3
d_call: .
clone_size: .
v_call: TRBV7-2
cdr3_aa: CASSLRGAAGNTIYF
cdr3_nt: TGTGCCAGCAGCTTGCGGGGGGCCGCTGGAAACACCATATATTTT

j_call: TRBJ2-7
d_call: TRBD2
clone_size: .
v_call: TRBV6-5
cdr3_aa: CASSYSGGRSDEQYF
cdr3_nt: TGTGCCAGCAGTTACTCCGGCGGGAGGTCCGACGAGCAGTACTTC

j_call: TRBJ2-5
d_call: TRBD2
clone_size: .
v_call: TRBV7-9
cdr3_aa: CASKKPGLDRQETQYF
cdr3_nt: TGTGCCAGCAAAAAACCGGGACTAGACCGCCAAGAGACCCAGTACTTC

j_call: TRBJ1-4
d_call: TRBD1
clone_size: .
v_call: TRBV30
cdr3_aa: CAWSPTGPSGKLFF
cdr3_nt: TGTGCCTGGAGTCCGACAGGGCCGAGTGGAAAACTGTTTTTT

j_call: TRBJ2-7
d_call: .
clone_size: .
v_call: TRBV24-1
cdr3_aa: CATRRKGSSYEQYF
cdr3_nt: TGTGCCACCAGGAGAAAGGGGTCCTCCTACGAGCAGTACTTC

j_call: TRBJ1-3
d_call: TRBD1
clone_size: once
v_call: TRBV5-4
cdr3_aa: CASSAGGGNTIYF
cdr3_nt: TGTGCCAGCAGCGCAGGGGGAGGAAACACCATATATTTT

j_call: TRBJ1-1
d_call: TRBD1
clone_size: once
v_call: TRBV5-1
cdr3_aa: CASRPTQDRAGHTEAFF
cdr3_nt: TGCGCCAGCAGACCGACACAGGACAGGGCAGGCCACACTGAAGCTTTCTTT

j_call: TRBJ2-2
d_call: TRBD1
clone_size: .
v_call: TRBV5-4
cdr3_aa: CASSLLYGQGLRGAGELFF
cdr3_nt: TGTGCCAGCAGCTTGCTATACGGACAGGGGTTAAGAGGAGCCGGGGAGCTGTTTTTT

j_call: TRBJ2-1
d_call: .
clone_size: .
v_call: TRBV5-8
cdr3_aa: CASSSVLPGMVNEQFF
cdr3_nt: TGTGCCAGCAGCTCAGTTCTTCCGGGTATGGTCAATGAGCAGTTCTTC

j_call: TRBJ2-7
d_call: .
clone_size: .
v_call: TRBV30
cdr3_aa: CAWSPDGNPSYEQYF
cdr3_nt: TGTGCCTGGAGTCCTGACGGGAATCCATCCTACGAGCAGTACTTC

j_call: TRBJ1-1
d_call: TRBD1
clone_size: once
v_call: TRBV30
cdr3_aa: CAWRADRGRSEAFF
cdr3_nt: TGTGCCTGGAGAGCGGACAGGGGGCGATCTGAAGCTTTCTTT

j_call: TRBJ1-3
d_call: TRBD1
clone_size: .
v_call: TRBV6-6
cdr3_aa: CASSYTGTGFGNTIYF
cdr3_nt: TGTGCCAGCAGTTACACCGGGACAGGGTTCGGAAACACCATATATTTT

j_call: TRBJ1-1
d_call: .
clone_size: .
v_call: TRBV9
cdr3_aa: CASSVVSGKGTEAFF
cdr3_nt: TGTGCCAGCAGCGTAGTATCGGGGAAGGGCACTGAAGCTTTCTTT

j_call: TRBJ1-3
d_call: .
clone_size: .
v_call: TRBV4-2
cdr3_aa: CASSQAAGVGNTIYF
cdr3_nt: TGTGCCAGCAGCCAAGCAGCAGGGGTTGGAAACACCATATATTTT

j_call: TRBJ1-1
d_call: .
clone_size: .
v_call: TRBV13
cdr3_aa: CASSLGRVTEAFF
cdr3_nt: TGTGCCAGCAGCTTAGGGAGGGTGACTGAAGCTTTCTTT

j_call: TRBJ2-5
d_call: .
clone_size: .
v_call: TRBV29-1
cdr3_aa: CSVDRVLQETQYF
cdr3_nt: TGCAGCGTTGACAGGGTACTACAAGAGACCCAGTACTTC

j_call: TRBJ1-1
d_call: TRBD1
clone_size: .
v_call: TRBV10-3
cdr3_aa: CAIRGQGPRTGTEAFF
cdr3_nt: TGTGCCATCAGGGGACAGGGGCCAAGAACGGGGACTGAAGCTTTCTTT

j_call: TRBJ1-1
d_call: .
clone_size: once
v_call: TRBV11-2
cdr3_aa: CASSLVLLGTEAFF
cdr3_nt: TGTGCCAGCAGCTTAGTCTTACTAGGGACTGAAGCTTTCTTT

j_call: TRBJ2-6
d_call: TRBD1
clone_size: .
v_call: TRBV2
cdr3_aa: CASRDRGRLSGANVLTF
cdr3_nt: TGTGCCAGCAGAGACAGGGGGCGTTTGTCTGGGGCCAACGTCCTGACTTTC

j_call: TRBJ1-2
d_call: TRBD1
clone_size: few
v_call: TRBV19
cdr3_aa: CASSKTGDYGYTF
cdr3_nt: TGTGCCAGTAGTAAGACAGGGGACTATGGCTACACCTTC

j_call: TRBJ2-3
d_call: TRBD2
clone_size: .
v_call: TRBV5-4
cdr3_aa: CASSPKREQDTQYF
cdr3_nt: TGTGCCAGCAGCCCAAAGCGGGAACAAGATACGCAGTATTTT

j_call: TRBJ2-4
d_call: .
clone_size: once
v_call: TRBV5-1
cdr3_aa: CASSSRDTAKNIQYF
cdr3_nt: TGCGCCAGCAGCTCCAGGGACACCGCCAAAAACATTCAGTACTTC

j_call: TRBJ2-3
d_call: .
clone_size: .
v_call: TRBV6-4
cdr3_aa: CASSPSGLSDTQYF
cdr3_nt: TGTGCCAGCAGTCCCAGCGGTTTATCGGATACGCAGTATTTT

j_call: TRBJ1-1
d_call: .
clone_size: .
v_call: TRBV9
cdr3_aa: CASSVATRGEAFF
cdr3_nt: TGTGCCAGCAGCGTAGCTACAAGAGGGGAAGCTTTCTTT

j_call: TRBJ1-5
d_call: .
clone_size: .
v_call: TRBV7-2
cdr3_aa: CASSLAGAQDSEGNQPQHF
cdr3_nt: TGTGCCAGCAGCTTAGCGGGCGCACAGGACAGCGAAGGCAATCAGCCCCAGCATTTT

j_call: TRBJ1-1
d_call: .
clone_size: .
v_call: TRBV4-3
cdr3_aa: CASSQGATNTEAFF
cdr3_nt: TGCGCCAGCAGCCAAGGGGCTACGAACACTGAAGCTTTCTTT

j_call: TRBJ2-5
d_call: .
clone_size: .
v_call: TRBV24-1
cdr3_aa: CATIGREQETQYF
cdr3_nt: TGTGCCACCATAGGACGGGAACAAGAGACCCAGTACTTC

j_call: TRBJ2-7
d_call: TRBD2
clone_size: .
v_call: TRBV4-2
cdr3_aa: CASSQVAGGREQYF
cdr3_nt: TGTGCCAGCAGCCAAGTAGCGGGAGGTAGAGAGCAGTACTTC

j_call: TRBJ2-1
d_call: TRBD2
clone_size: .
v_call: TRBV6-5
cdr3_aa: CASSYSSGRGDNEQFF
cdr3_nt: TGTGCCAGCAGTTACTCCAGCGGGAGGGGGGACAATGAGCAGTTCTTC

j_call: TRBJ2-7
d_call: TRBD2
clone_size: .
v_call: TRBV2
cdr3_aa: CASSDLTSGIYEQYF
cdr3_nt: TGTGCCAGCAGTGATCTTACTAGCGGGATCTACGAGCAGTACTTC

j_call: TRBJ2-3
d_call: TRBD2
clone_size: .
v_call: TRBV11-3
cdr3_aa: CASSFLAGDRHTQYF
cdr3_nt: TGTGCCAGCAGCTTCTTAGCGGGAGATAGGCATACGCAGTATTTT

j_call: TRBJ2-5
d_call: TRBD1
clone_size: .
v_call: TRBV11-2
cdr3_aa: CASSLPGQEETQYF
cdr3_nt: TGTGCCAGCAGCTTACCTGGACAGGAGGAGACCCAGTACTTC

j_call: TRBJ2-1
d_call: .
clone_size: .
v_call: TRBV6-5
cdr3_aa: CASSYGAGEDEQFF
cdr3_nt: TGTGCCAGCAGTTACGGGGCTGGGGAGGATGAGCAGTTCTTC

j_call: TRBJ1-1
d_call: .
clone_size: .
v_call: TRBV3-1/TRBV3-2
cdr3_aa: CASSQVGPFKGVNTEAFF
cdr3_nt: TGTGCCAGCAGCCAAGTAGGTCCGTTCAAGGGAGTGAACACTGAAGCTTTCTTT